These 5 T cell receptor beta chains were sequenced from one sample in a study of T cells in localized non-small cell lung cancer (dated by TCRdb to 2018 to 2020). The library was made by the immunoSEQ multiplex PCR assay. TCRdb's version of the immuneACCESS table is confined to in-frame rearrangements and falls short of the full clone set. An unresolved V gene accounts for under half of the shortfall where checked; the remainder is of unknown origin. In all, the sample holds nearly 25,000 clones, and around nine tenths of those were seen once. Together, the top ten hold approximately 2.7% of the sample. The input for sequencing was peripheral blood, taken before any cancer treatment. These receptor sequences come from a woman aged 35 to 69 with stage I lung adenocarcinoma.

The chain recombines TRBV28 with TRBJ1-5; TRBD1 is a possible D gene (6 bases). The CDR3 contains 16 residues. Germline values: CDR1 MDHEN, CDR2 SYDVKM. Trimming stripped 2 bases from V and 5 bases from J, with 16 bases between. The CDR3 nucleotides read TGTGCCAGCAGTTTAGCGGTAGACAGGAATGATCAGCCCCAGCATTTT. It translates to CASSLAVDRNDQPQHF.

The V and J genes are TRBV27 and TRBJ2-3; 12 bases fit TRBD2. CDR1 MNHEY and CDR2 SMNVEV come from the germline V gene (reference sequence). Trimming at V came to 9 bases and at J to 3 bases, leaving 7 bases not matched to a gene. The CDR3 is 15 residues long. Here the CDR3 DNA reads TGTGCCAGTAAGACTAGCGGGAGAGGAACAGATACGCAGTATTTT. Amino acids: CASKTSGRGTDTQYF.

The chain combines TRBV2 with TRBJ1-6, with no clear D. Trimming removed 2 bases at V and 5 bases at J, with 10 bases between. The CDR3 consists of 15 residues. The germline V gene has CDR1 SNHLY and CDR2 FYNNEI. CDR3 sequence (DNA): TGTGCCAGCAGTGAACTGGGCAGGCATAATTCACCCCTCCACTTT. This translates into CASSELGRHNSPLHF.

The V gene is TRBV6-4, the J gene TRBJ2-3; a weak D match, TRBD2 (5 bases). Trimming removed 5 bases at V and 2 bases at J, with 14 bases between. The germline gives CDR1 MRHNA, CDR2 SNTAGT. The length of the CDR3 is 15 residues. DNA for the CDR3: TGTGCCAGCAGTCCCGGACTCGGCCCCACAGATACGCAGTATTTT. This gives the protein CASSPGLGPTDTQYF.

The chain recombines TRBV12-5 with TRBJ2-1; D gene ambiguous. The germline gives CDR1 LGHNT, CDR2 FRNRAP. The V gene lost 5 bases and the J gene lost 7 bases, with 9 bases spanning the gap. The CDR3 spans 12 residues. DNA of the CDR3: TGTGCTAGTGGTCAGAGGCTTAATGAGCAGTTCTTC. Translating gives CASGQRLNEQFF.